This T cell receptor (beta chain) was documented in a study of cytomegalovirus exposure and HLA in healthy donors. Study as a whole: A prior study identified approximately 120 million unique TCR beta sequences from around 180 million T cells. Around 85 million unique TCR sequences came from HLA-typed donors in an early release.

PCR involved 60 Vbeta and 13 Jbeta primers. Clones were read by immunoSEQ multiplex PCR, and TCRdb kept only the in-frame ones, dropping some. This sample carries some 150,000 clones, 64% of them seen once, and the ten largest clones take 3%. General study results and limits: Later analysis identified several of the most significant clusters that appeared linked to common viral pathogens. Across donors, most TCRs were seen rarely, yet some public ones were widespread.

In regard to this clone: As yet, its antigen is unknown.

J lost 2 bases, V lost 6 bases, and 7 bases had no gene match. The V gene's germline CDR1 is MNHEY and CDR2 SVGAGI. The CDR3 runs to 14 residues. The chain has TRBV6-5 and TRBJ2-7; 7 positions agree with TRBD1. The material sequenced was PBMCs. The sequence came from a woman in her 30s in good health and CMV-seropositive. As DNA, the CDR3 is TGTGCCAGCAGCCGGACAGGTCCGCCCTACGAGCAGTACTTC. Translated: CASSRTGPPYEQYF.